One sample yielded the 29 T cell receptor beta chains listed below, sequenced in a study of identifying expanded T cells in peripheral blood. Profiled with immunoSEQ multiplex PCR; TCRdb holds only in-frame clones, not every one. The sample comprises about 76,000 clones, 70% to 90% of which are singletons, and 18% rests with the top ten. The sequenced sample consisted of blood. Every receptor here comes from a person aged 18 to 69 in good health.

This clone was recorded a few times. The same CDR3 can be traced to other DNA sequences in this sample. The chain is built from TRBV9 and TRBJ1-1, with D maybe TRBD1 (5 bases). The V end was cut by 0 bases, the J end by 1 base, with 7 bases between. The CDR3 runs to 14 residues. From germline, CDR1 is SGDLS and CDR2 YYNGEE. This CDR3 is CASSVGGQNTEAFF. In nucleotides, the CDR3 is TGTGCCAGCAGCGTAGGAGGACAGAACACTGAAGCTTTCTTT.

The J gene is TRBJ2-5, the V gene TRBV18, with D possibly matching TRBD1 (5 bases). This CDR3 region has 13 residues. Trimming pared 4 bases from V and 5 bases from J, leaving 11 bases between. CDR1 is KGHSH, CDR2 LQKENI, per germline. This chain's CDR3 is CASSLRAGETQYF. CDR3 sequence (DNA): TGTGCCAGCTCACTCAGGGCAGGGGAGACCCAGTACTTC.

This clone has a single count. The V gene is TRBV10-3, the J gene TRBJ2-5, with D possibly TRBD2 on 6 matching bases. Germline assignment: CDR1 ENHRY and CDR2 SYGVKD. The CDR3 runs 15 residues. V shed 7 bases and J shed 4 bases, with 19 bases lying between them. The CDR3 bases are TGTGCCATCAAAGTTAGCGGTCTGGCGGGAGAGACCCAGTACTTC. This sequence encodes CAIKVSGLAGETQYF.

The chain recombines TRBV7-9 with TRBJ2-1; TRBD2 aligns across 10 bases. This CDR3 spans 14 amino acids. The junction had 4 bases not matched to a gene; V was cut back by 8 bases and J by 3 bases. The germline V gene encodes CDR1 SEHNR and CDR2 FQNEAQ (reference sequence). CDR3 DNA sequence: TGTGCCAGCGGGGAGCGGGAGGGCTACAATGAGCAGTTCTTC. Translated, it gives CASGEREGYNEQFF.

A word on this clone: At one boundary the junction diverges from the germline segment, which might be a read error. The chain combines TRBV7-7 with TRBJ1-1; no clear D gene. CDR3 size: 15 residues. The V gene's germline CDR1 is SSHAT and CDR2 FNYEAQ (reference sequence). CDR3 amino acids: CASSLSLDGSTEAFF. The CDR3 DNA reads as TGTGCTAGCAGCTTATCCCTCGACGGGAGCACTGAAGCTTTCTTT.

This clone was seen more than once but under ten times. The genes are TRBV6-1 and TRBJ2-6; D unclear. Germline V lookup: CDR1 MNHNS, CDR2 SASEGT. Between the trimmed V and J ends, which lost 1 base and 0 bases, there was a span of 4 bases. The CDR3 is 15 residues long. The CDR3 nucleotides are TGTGCCAGCAGTGAAGAGGGCTCTGGGGCCAACGTCCTGACTTTC. Translating it yields CASSEEGSGANVLTF.

This clone was found a few times. The rearrangement joins TRBV10-3 to TRBJ2-7; 12 positions agree with TRBD2. This CDR3 is 15 amino acids long. Germline CDR1 reads ENHRY; CDR2 reads SYGVKD. The V segment lost 0 bases and the J segment 5 bases; nucleotides outside the gene matches: 2. The CDR3 is CAISESTSGSNEQYF. The CDR3 DNA reads TGTGCCATCAGTGAGTCGACTAGCGGGAGCAACGAGCAGTACTTC.

The gene calls are TRBV5-1 and TRBJ2-5; D might be TRBD2 (7 bases). Per the germline V gene, CDR1 is SGHRS and CDR2 is YFSETQ. The V gene lost 0 bases and the J gene lost 5 bases, with 17 bases spanning the gap. This CDR3 has 16 amino acids. The CDR3 is CASSLANSGGEETQYF. The CDR3 DNA sequence: TGCGCCAGCAGCTTGGCCAATTCGGGGGGCGAGGAGACCCAGTACTTC.

The chain couples TRBV28 to TRBJ1-2, with D perhaps matching TRBD1 (5 bases). CDR3 size: 15 residues. CDR1 MDHEN and CDR2 SYDVKM come from the germline V gene. With 2 bases removed from V and 6 bases from J, the gap between germline ends came to 16 bases. Written as DNA, the CDR3 is TGTGCCAGCAGTTTACTCCCCGGGACGGATAATGGCTACACCTTC. Residues: CASSLLPGTDNGYTF.

Only a few counts were recorded for this clone. This sequence joins TRBV7-8 and TRBJ2-2; no definite D call. The V gene's germline CDR1 is SGHVS and CDR2 FQNEAQ. The CDR3 length is 15 residues. Trimming left V 0 bases short and J 4 bases short, with 9 bases between. The CDR3 nucleotides read TGTGCCAGCAGCTTAGCTAGGTTCGGCACCGGGGAGCTGTTTTTT. This codes for CASSLARFGTGELFF.

V usage is TRBV6-5 and J usage is TRBJ1-5, with D maybe TRBD1 (5 bases). Germline V gene lookup returns CDR1 MNHEY and CDR2 SVGAGI. This CDR3 has 15 amino acids. V lost 4 bases to trimming and J lost 3 bases, with 13 bases between them. DNA for the CDR3: TGTGCCAGCAGTTCTACAGGTCCGAACAATCAGCCCCAGCATTTT. Protein product: CASSSTGPNNQPQHF.

CDR3 bases: TGTGCAAGTCGCTTAGCGACAGCGAGGGACTATGGCTACACCTTC. It is translated as CASRLATARDYGYTF. The chain combines TRBV12-2 with TRBJ1-2. TRBV12-2 is assigned pseudogene status. The CDR3 contains 15 residues.

This rearrangement joins TRBV11-2 to TRBJ2-1; D is uncertain. V was cut by 5 bases and J by 11 bases, with 19 bases left in between. Germline V lookup: CDR1 SGHAT, CDR2 FQNNGV. The CDR3 consists of 14 residues. For the CDR3, the DNA is TGTGCCAGCAGCGCGCTTCGGGCCCACCTCAAGCAGTTCTTC. It specifies CASSALRAHLKQFF.

This rearrangement joins TRBV7-2 to TRBJ2-1; 8 bases map to TRBD2. Trimming at V came to 5 bases and at J to 0 bases, leaving 12 bases not matched to a gene. CDR1 is SGHTA and CDR2 is FQGNSA in the germline V gene. The CDR3 runs to 18 residues. The CDR3 DNA follows: TGTGCCAGCAGCCCAAGGAGGGCAGCGGGAGACTCCTACAATGAGCAGTTCTTC. Amino acid sequence: CASSPRRAAGDSYNEQFF.

This clone was counted a few times. Other DNA sequences within the sample encode an identical CDR3. This rearrangement joins TRBV7-2 to TRBJ2-2; 8 positions match TRBD1. The CDR3 sequence is 14 residues long. Germline V gene lookup returns CDR1 SGHTA and CDR2 FQGNSA. The V segment lost 6 bases and the J segment 7 bases; nucleotides outside the gene matches: 7. Here the CDR3 reads CASSRDRTGGELFF. CDR3 nucleotide sequence: TGTGCCAGCAGTAGGGACAGGACGGGCGGGGAGCTGTTTTTT.

This chain uses TRBV20-1 with TRBJ1-2, with no clear D. The CDR3 totals 8 residues. From germline, CDR1 is DFQATT and CDR2 SNEGSKA (reference sequence). V lost 6 bases, J lost 11 bases, and 7 bases lay in between. The CDR3 region is CSAGGYTF. DNA for the CDR3: TGCAGTGCCGGAGGTTACACCTTC.

Here the CDR3 reads CASSLEGTGLGEQYF. For the CDR3, the DNA is TGTGCCAGCAGCTTAGAAGGGACAGGGCTCGGCGAGCAGTACTTC. The chain employs TRBV7-8 and TRBJ2-7; 9 positions agree with TRBD1. CDR1 and CDR2 (germline): SGHVS, FQNEAQ. This CDR3 has 15 residues. Trimming cost V 1 base and J 6 bases; bases outside gene matches: 7.

The chain has TRBV28 and TRBJ1-4, with 7 bases identical to TRBD1. Germline CDR1 is MDHEN and CDR2 is SYDVKM. V shed 8 bases and J 3 bases; nucleotides not matched to a gene: 9. The CDR3 spans 15 residues. Here the CDR3 reads CASSSGGKANEKLFF. The CDR3, as DNA: TGTGCCAGCTCCTCAGGGGGTAAGGCTAATGAAAAACTGTTTTTT.

The chain recombines TRBV5-4 with TRBJ2-3; 8 bases agree with TRBD1. The CDR3 spans 15 residues. With V trimmed by 1 base and J by 4 bases, 5 bases remained unmatched. Germline V lookup: CDR1 SGHNT, CDR2 YYREEE (reference sequence). The CDR3 bases are TGTGCCAGCAGCTTGTTGGGACAGGACCCAGATACGCAGTATTTT. This translates into CASSLLGQDPDTQYF.

This clone was observed a single time. The J gene is TRBJ2-3, the V gene TRBV28; 7 bases agree with TRBD1. This CDR3 spans 16 amino acids. Trimming removed 1 base from V and 2 bases from J; junction bases left unmatched: 6. Germline V gene data show CDR1 as MDHEN and CDR2 as SYDVKM. The CDR3 reads CASSLSGRGLTDTQYF. CDR3 nucleotides: TGTGCCAGCAGTTTATCCGGAAGGGGGCTCACAGATACGCAGTATTTT.

This chain uses TRBV6-6 with TRBJ2-1; 16 positions agree with TRBD2. Germline trimming cut 6 bases from V and 8 bases from J; bases unmatched to any gene: 4. Germline lookup yields CDR1 MNHNY and CDR2 SVGAGI (reference sequence). CDR3 size: 15 residues. The chain's CDR3 is CASRPGTSGRDEQFF. CDR3 coding DNA: TGTGCCAGCAGACCCGGGACTAGCGGGAGGGATGAGCAGTTCTTC.

This clone appeared a single time. This chain connects TRBV7-3 to TRBJ2-3; 12 bases are a match to TRBD2. V trimming: 4 bases; J trimming: 6 bases; junction bases outside the gene matches: 11. Per germline, CDR1 SGHTA and CDR2 FQGTGA. CDR3 size: 17 residues. CDR3 sequence reads: CASSSVRLAGGVDTQYF. CDR3 sequence (DNA): TGTGCCAGCAGCTCAGTCCGTCTAGCGGGAGGGGTTGATACGCAGTATTTT.

This clone occurred a few times. The chain combines TRBV5-5 with TRBJ2-7; D unresolved. This CDR3 has 13 residues. Germline lookup yields CDR1 SGHKS and CDR2 YYEKEE (reference sequence). V was shortened by 1 base and J by 5 bases, with 10 bases between the two germline ends. This chain's CDR3 is CASSLIPRDEQYF. In DNA, the CDR3 is TGTGCCAGCAGCTTGATCCCACGGGACGAGCAGTACTTC.

As DNA, the CDR3 is TGTGCCAGCAGCCGCGGGTCGCAAGGGCAGCCCCAGCATTTT. This codes for CASSRGSQGQPQHF. This chain uses TRBV7-8 with TRBJ1-5; D is undetermined. The CDR3 covers 14 residues. Germline V gene data show CDR1 as SGHVS and CDR2 as FQNEAQ. Deletions cut 5 bases from V and 7 bases from J, with 15 bases between. The variable domain in full, with the rest retrieved from reference TRBV7-8 and TRBJ1-5, is GAGVSQSPRYKVAKRGQDVALRCDPISGHVSLFWYQQALGQGPEFLTYFQNEAQLDKSGLPSDRFFAERPEGSVSTLKIQRTQQEDSAVYLCASSRGSQGQPQHFGDGTRLSIL.

This chain links TRBV5-5 with TRBJ1-3; 7 bases agree with TRBD1. The CDR3 is 17 amino acids. CDR1 is SGHKS, CDR2 YYEKEE, per germline (reference sequence). Unmatched junction bases numbered 10, after V lost 2 bases and J lost 2 bases. The CDR3 loop is CASSFRQGTVAGNTIYF. In DNA, the CDR3 is TGTGCCAGCAGCTTTCGGCAAGGGACAGTCGCTGGAAACACCATATATTTT.

V is TRBV7-3 and J is TRBJ2-3; 7 nucleotides align to TRBD2. The length of the CDR3 is 14 residues. Germline CDR1 SGHTA, CDR2 FQGTGA. V shed 3 bases, J shed 6 bases, and the junction held 6 bases outside the gene matches. The CDR3, as DNA: TGTGCCAGCAGCTTCGGCGGGAGCAGCGATACGCAGTATTTT. This sequence encodes CASSFGGSSDTQYF.

This chain links TRBV28 with TRBJ2-7; tentative D call: TRBD2 (6 bases). The germline gives CDR1 MDHEN, CDR2 SYDVKM. This CDR3 has 15 residues. The V end lost 10 bases, the J end lost 4 bases, and 23 bases lay between the germline ends. The chain's CDR3 is CATSYPTGGQYEQYF. CDR3 nucleotides: TGTGCCACTTCCTATCCCACCGGGGGTCAATACGAGCAGTACTTC.

The chain employs TRBV10-3 and TRBJ2-7; D perhaps matches TRBD1 (5 bases). This CDR3 has 20 residues. Germline V gene lookup returns CDR1 ENHRY and CDR2 SYGVKD. V was clipped by 1 base and J by 0 bases, with 25 bases between them. The CDR3 region is CAISEWSWGVGDSRSYEQYF. In DNA, the CDR3 is TGTGCCATCAGTGAGTGGAGTTGGGGCGTCGGCGACTCCCGCTCCTACGAGCAGTACTTC.

The table lists this clone with a count of one. The rearrangement uses TRBV29-1 and TRBJ2-1; 9 bases map to TRBD2. The germline CDR1 and CDR2 sequences are SQVTM and ANQGSEA. Losses at the gene ends were 0 bases for V and 10 bases for J; bases not matched to a gene: 13. The CDR3 runs to 16 residues. CDR3 nucleotides: TGCAGCGTTGAAGAAGTGCGGGAGGGCCGATTATCCGAGCAGTTCTTC. Translation gives CSVEEVREGRLSEQFF.